The clone carrying this T cell receptor beta chain was found once. Its antigen is not known. Between the trimmed V and J ends, which lost 0 bases and 4 bases, there was a span of 9 bases. Germline lookup yields CDR1 KGHSH and CDR2 LQKENI. CDR3 length: 14 residues. This sample stems from a study of cytomegalovirus exposure and HLA in healthy donors. Regarding the study as a whole: CMV antigen specificity was confirmed in vitro for a few CMV-associated chains.

This PCR relied on a set of 60 Vbeta primers and 13 Jbeta primers. The method was immunoSEQ multiplex PCR; TCRdb's version includes in-frame clones alone and lacks a portion of them. The repertoire holds roughly 100,000 clones, with just over 75% as singletons. The V and J genes are TRBV18 and TRBJ1-2; TRBD1 is a possible D gene (5 bases). Source material: PBMCs. The TCR comes from a man aged 35 to 55 in good health and CMV-seropositive. Here the CDR3 DNA reads TGTGCCAGCTCACCACCGGGGGGAACCTATGGCTACACCTTC. Translating gives CASSPPGGTYGYTF.